Reported below is one T cell receptor (beta chain). Its antigen is not identified. Researchers ran the PCR with 60 Vbeta and 13 Jbeta primers. TCRdb's copy holds only in-frame clones and misses some; the assay was immunoSEQ multiplex PCR. The sample lists approximately 110,000 clones, 81% seen once, with around 2.1% in the top ten. The sample comes from a study of cytomegalovirus exposure and HLA in healthy donors. The study's findings and limits: In a later analysis, HLA-associated TCR beta chains were more clonally expanded than equally common others. In vitro experiments confirmed that three CMV-associated chains were specific for CMV antigens. Some TCR beta chains (about 180 of them) were listed as cytomegalovirus-associated. Rarity marked most TCR sequences, yet some public TCRs occurred in many donors.

Trimming shortened V by 3 bases and J by 6 bases, and 12 bases separated the two germline ends. This CDR3 spans 13 amino acids. Germline V gene lookup returns CDR1 SEHNR and CDR2 FQNEAQ (reference sequence). The sample was PBMCs. The chain recombines TRBV7-9 with TRBJ2-7; a possible D gene is TRBD1 (5 bases). The TCR was taken from a woman in her thirties in good health and CMV-seronegative. In nucleotides, the CDR3 is TGTGCCAGCAGCTTCGGAGACAGTACCGAGCAGTACTTC. Protein sequence: CASSFGDSTEQYF.